This entry lists 31 T cell receptor beta chains sequenced from one sample in a study of T cell repertoires in cytomegalovirus infection. TCRdb called the reads again in MiXCR, with one record for every CDR3 protein. The sample lists about 700,000 distinct CDR3 sequences, around 31% occurring once. These receptors have no known antigen. The specimen comprised cultured PBMCs, sampled from culture after CMV antigen stimulation. The receptors derive from a human donor in good health (CMV status not recorded). Some clones in this sample may be carry-over from other donors' samples.

This clonotype showed up just a few times. The CDR3 region has the DNA TGTGCCAGCAGCCACCCCTTACAAGAGACCCAGTACTTC. Residues: CASSHPLQETQYF. This chain joins TRBV7-9 and TRBJ2-5; D unresolved. The CDR3 sequence is 13 residues long. CDR1 and CDR2 from the germline V gene are SEHNR and FQNEAQ (reference sequence). V shed 5 bases and J shed 2 bases, with 9 bases lying between them.

V usage is TRBV7-9 and J usage is TRBJ1-1, with D hard to call. Germline lookup yields CDR1 SEHNR and CDR2 FQNEAQ (reference sequence). V was clipped by 1 base and J by 4 bases, with 13 bases between them. The length of the CDR3 is 15 residues. CDR3 sequence: CASSLVLGRITEAFF. The CDR3 DNA reads as TGTGCCAGCAGCTTAGTCCTGGGGAGGATCACTGAAGCTTTCTTT.

This clonotype was counted only a few times. CDR3 sequence: CASSQSDEQYF. CDR3 coding DNA: TGTGCCAGCAGTCAAAGTGATGAGCAGTACTTC. V gene TRBV5-6 combines with J gene TRBJ2-7; D is uncertain. V lost 5 bases and J 7 bases, leaving 10 bases between the germline ends. This CDR3 region has 11 residues. The germline V gene has CDR1 SGHDT and CDR2 YYEEEE.

J is TRBJ1-2 and V is TRBV7-9; 7 positions agree with TRBD1. The CDR3 sequence is 14 residues long. Germline CDR1 and CDR2: SEHNR and FQNEAQ (reference sequence). V gave up 5 bases and J gave up 7 bases; unmatched junction bases: 10. This chain's CDR3 is CASSGTTGSGGYTF. CDR3 sequence (DNA): TGTGCCAGCAGCGGAACGACAGGGAGCGGTGGCTACACCTTC. Looking up the rest from reference TRBV7-9 and TRBJ1-2 gives the full variable domain: DTGVSQNPRHKITKRGQNVTFRCDPISEHNRLYWYRQTLGQGPEFLTYFQNEAQLEKSRLLSDRFSAERPKGSFSTLEIQRTEQGDSAMYLCASSGTTGSGGYTFGSGTRLTVV.

The chain has TRBV14 and TRBJ2-3; D may be TRBD1 (6 bases). The CDR3 length is 15 residues. The germline V gene has CDR1 SGHDN and CDR2 FVKESK. V lost 0 bases, J lost 2 bases, and 9 bases lay in between. CDR3 coding DNA: TGTGCCAGCAGCCAAGATAGGGGGATCACAGATACGCAGTATTTT. It yields the protein CASSQDRGITDTQYF.

This clonotype was observed a few times. The chain couples TRBV5-4 to TRBJ1-3, with D perhaps TRBD1 (5 bases). CDR3 length equals 17 residues. The germline V gene has CDR1 SGHNT and CDR2 YYREEE (reference sequence). Between the trimmed V and J ends, which lost 2 bases and 0 bases, there was a span of 15 bases. The CDR3 DNA reads TGTGCCAGCAGCTTAGAAGGGGCCCTCAACTCTGGAAACACCATATATTTT. This translates into CASSLEGALNSGNTIYF.

This clonotype has a handful of counts. V is TRBV7-2 and J is TRBJ2-5; D is perhaps TRBD2 (7 bases). Germline values: CDR1 SGHTA, CDR2 FQGNSA. Trimming cost V 4 bases and J 4 bases, with 16 bases left between them. The CDR3 spans 15 residues. CDR3 protein: CASSWGGGRVETQYF. The CDR3, as DNA: TGTGCCAGCAGCTGGGGGGGGGGCCGGGTAGAGACCCAGTACTTC.

On this clonotype itself: A read error is possible here, since a much larger clone lies one base away. The CDR3, as DNA: TGTGCCAGCTCTCGATGGGCCCCGGGGACTATCGGCACCGGGGAGCTGTTTTTT. This sequence encodes CASSRWAPGTIGTGELFF. The chain links TRBV6-1 to TRBJ2-2; 7 bases line up with TRBD2. J lost 4 bases, V lost 8 bases, and 19 bases had no gene match. Germline-derived CDR1 and CDR2 are MNHNS and SASEGT. The CDR3 sequence is 18 residues long.

V is TRBV11-2 and J is TRBJ2-7; TRBD1 aligns across 10 bases. Trimming removed 2 bases from V and 0 bases from J; junction bases left unmatched: 4. The CDR3 loop spans 16 amino acids. Germline V gives CDR1 SGHAT, CDR2 FQNNGV. CDR3 nucleotides: TGTGCCAGCAGCTTAAGGGGGACAGGGGCCTCCTACGAGCAGTACTTC. Amino acid sequence: CASSLRGTGASYEQYF.

The chain has TRBV2 and TRBJ1-4, with a weak D call TRBD1 (6 bases). The V and J ends lost 8 bases and 6 bases respectively, with 10 bases between them. The CDR3 contains 12 residues. Germline CDR1 and CDR2: SNHLY and FYNNEI. The CDR3 loop reads CASEQGYEKLFF. In nucleotides, the CDR3 is TGTGCCAGCGAACAGGGATATGAAAAACTGTTTTTT.

This clonotype was detected many times. The chain links TRBV7-2 to TRBJ2-7, with a tentative D call TRBD2 (6 bases). The V end lost 2 bases, the J end lost 1 base, and 9 bases lay between the germline ends. Germline CDR1 and CDR2: SGHTA and FQGNSA. The CDR3 has 14 residues. The CDR3 region is CASSLKGLSYEQYF. The CDR3 nucleotides are TGTGCCAGCAGCTTAAAAGGACTATCCTACGAGCAGTACTTC.

This clonotype has more than one count but fewer than ten. This may arise from a read error, as a much more abundant clone is one base away. The chain uses TRBV7-9 and TRBJ2-3, with unresolved D. V dropped 2 bases and J dropped 1 base, with 7 bases sitting between them. The CDR3 totals 14 residues. CDR1 SEHNR and CDR2 FQNEAQ come from the germline V gene (reference sequence). CDR3 in amino acids: CASSLNYRTDTQYF. The CDR3 bases are TGTGCCAGCAGCTTAAACTACCGCACAGATACGCAGTATTTT.

The chain carries TRBV7-2 and TRBJ2-5; D not resolved. The CDR3 contains 12 residues. The germline V gene encodes CDR1 SGHTA and CDR2 FQGNSA. Trimming left V 0 bases short and J 7 bases short, with 6 bases between. The CDR3 region is CASSLAGRTQYF. The DNA for the CDR3 is TGTGCCAGCAGCTTAGCCGGCCGGACCCAGTACTTC.

A few counts support this clonotype. This chain links TRBV23-1 with TRBJ2-7, with D unresolved. TRBV23-1 is marked as an open reading frame, function uncertain. The germline V and J ends were trimmed by 7 bases and 2 bases, with 12 bases remaining between them. This CDR3 spans 13 amino acids. CDR3 amino acids: CASTRRVPYEQYF. CDR3 in DNA: TGCGCCAGCACCCGTAGGGTTCCCTACGAGCAGTACTTC.

V is TRBV4-1 and J is TRBJ1-1; D is possibly TRBD1 (5 bases). CDR1 MGHRA and CDR2 YSYEKL come from the germline V gene. The V end lost 1 base, the J end lost 0 bases, and 9 bases lay between the germline ends. The CDR3 has 15 residues. The CDR3, as DNA: TGCGCCAGCAGCCAAGCGGGGGAGATGAACACTGAAGCTTTCTTT. It translates to CASSQAGEMNTEAFF.

This clonotype was found a few times. The CDR3 coding sequence is TGTGCCAGCAGCCGAGAGCCTCCGGGACAGGGGCTGGAGACCCAGTACTTC. The encoded protein is CASSREPPGQGLETQYF. The genes are TRBV4-2 and TRBJ2-5; 10 bases align to TRBD1. The CDR3 consists of 17 residues. Germline-derived CDR1 and CDR2 are LGHNA and YNFKEQ. The V and J ends lost 4 bases and 5 bases, in that order; junction bases with no gene match: 13.

This clonotype has a handful of counts. V gene TRBV2 combines with J gene TRBJ2-1, with TRBD2 matching 11 bases. This CDR3 is built from 15 residues. Germline V gene data show CDR1 as SNHLY and CDR2 as FYNNEI. The V gene end was trimmed by 4 bases and the J gene end by 7 bases; junction bases not matched to a gene: 6. DNA for the CDR3: TGTGCCAGCAGTGTTAGCGGGAGGGCAGAAAATGAGCAGTTCTTC. This gives the protein CASSVSGRAENEQFF.

The V and J genes are TRBV5-1 and TRBJ2-3; the D is unclear. The CDR3 consists of 14 residues. Trimming took 1 base from V and 2 from J, leaving 8 bases between them. Germline V gene data show CDR1 as SGHRS and CDR2 as YFSETQ. CDR3 loop: CASSLNIATDTQYF. As DNA, the CDR3 is TGCGCCAGCAGCTTGAACATCGCCACAGATACGCAGTATTTT.

This clonotype was seen more than once but under ten times. The V call is TRBV4-2, the J call TRBJ2-1; weak D call: TRBD2 (6 bases). The germline V gene encodes CDR1 LGHNA and CDR2 YNFKEQ. V lost 1 base and J lost 4, with 11 bases in between. There are 15 residues in the CDR3. CDR3 in DNA: TGTGCCAGCAGCCAAGCAATAGCGGAGTACAATGAGCAGTTCTTC. The encoded protein is CASSQAIAEYNEQFF.

The CDR3 sequence is CASSFRLAGGYNEQFF. The DNA of the CDR3 is TGTGCCAGCAGCTTCCGCCTAGCGGGGGGCTACAATGAGCAGTTCTTC. The genes are TRBV7-8 and TRBJ2-1, with TRBD2 matching 11 bases. This CDR3 comprises 16 residues. Looked up from germline, CDR1 is SGHVS and CDR2 is FQNEAQ. The junction had 4 bases not matched to a gene; V was cut back by 3 bases and J by 3 bases.

This sequence joins TRBV4-3 and TRBJ2-1; D unclear. CDR3 length: 16 residues. V lost 0 bases and J 0 bases, leaving 9 bases between the germline ends. Germline CDR1 and CDR2: LGHNA and YSLEER. The chain's CDR3 is CASSQDYPLSYNEQFF. Written as DNA, the CDR3 is TGCGCCAGCAGCCAAGATTATCCCCTCTCCTACAATGAGCAGTTCTTC.

V gene TRBV20-1 combines with J gene TRBJ1-4, with 7 bases lining up with TRBD1. Germline CDR1 and CDR2: DFQATT and SNEGSKA (reference sequence). V lost 5 bases to trimming and J lost 0 bases; unmatched junction nucleotides: 6. This CDR3 comprises 15 residues. The CDR3 DNA sequence: TGCAGTGCTTGCCACAGGGGACCAACTAATGAAAAACTGTTTTTT. It specifies CSACHRGPTNEKLFF.

V is TRBV6-5 and J is TRBJ2-5; the D gene is possibly TRBD1 (5 bases). The V end lost 7 bases, the J end lost 1 base, and 10 bases lay between the germline ends. This CDR3 spans 13 amino acids. Per germline, CDR1 MNHEY and CDR2 SVGAGI. The CDR3 region has the DNA TGTGCCAGCACCCGACAGTCCCAAGAGACCCAGTACTTC. Amino acids: CASTRQSQETQYF.

The chain is built from TRBV6-2 or TRBV6-3 and TRBJ1-5, with D possibly TRBD1 on 5 matching bases. Germline CDR1 and CDR2: MNHEY and SVGEGT. The V end lost 2 bases, the J end lost 2 bases, and 16 bases lay between the germline ends. The length of the CDR3 is 17 residues. Here the CDR3 DNA reads TGTGCCAGCAGTTACACCATTGGGGGATTAGGCAATCAGCCCCAGCATTTT. It specifies CASSYTIGGLGNQPQHF.

This clonotype appeared once. The CDR3 nucleotides are TGTGCCAGCAGTTTAAACCTGCGAGGTCTAGCGGGAGCCGGGGAGCTGTTTTTT. It specifies CASSLNLRGLAGAGELFF. This chain connects TRBV12-3 or TRBV12-4 to TRBJ2-2; 10 bases agree with TRBD2. The CDR3 sequence is 18 residues long. The J segment lost 6 bases and the V segment lost 2 bases, leaving 12 bases of the junction unmatched.

J is TRBJ1-1 and V is TRBV19; D perhaps matches TRBD1 (5 bases). From germline, CDR1 is LNHDA and CDR2 SQIVND (reference sequence). Trimming took off 6 bases at V and 7 bases at J, with 21 bases between the two ends. The CDR3 has 15 amino acids. CDR3 sequence reads: CASRSIEGHRNEAFF. The CDR3 DNA reads TGTGCCAGTAGATCCATAGAAGGACATAGGAATGAAGCTTTCTTT.

The V and J genes are TRBV20-1 and TRBJ1-2; no definite D call. CDR1 is DFQATT, CDR2 SNEGSKA, per germline (reference sequence). V lost 1 base and J 1 base, leaving 13 bases between the germline ends. The CDR3 runs to 15 residues. DNA of the CDR3: TGCAGTGCTAGAGTGGCGGCCACCTTTAACTATGGCTACACCTTC. Translating it yields CSARVAATFNYGYTF.

A few counts support this clonotype. The rearrangement links TRBV6-2 or TRBV6-3 to TRBJ2-3; no firm D call. The ends were cut back, 0 bases at V and 2 bases at J, with 12 bases in the middle. The CDR3 has 16 residues. Germline V gene data show CDR1 as MNHEY and CDR2 as SVGEGT. The chain's CDR3 is CASSYSISFSTDTQYF. DNA of the CDR3: TGTGCCAGCAGTTACTCGATAAGTTTTTCCACAGATACGCAGTATTTT.

There are a few counts of this clonotype. The chain links TRBV6-2 or TRBV6-3 to TRBJ2-1; D is ambiguous. Germline loops: CDR1 MNHEY, CDR2 SVGEGT. Trimming stripped 3 bases from V and 9 bases from J, with 15 bases between. The CDR3 consists of 14 residues. CDR3 in amino acids: CASSYSPPVGEQFF. The CDR3 DNA reads TGTGCCAGCAGTTATAGCCCCCCGGTGGGTGAGCAGTTCTTC.

This chain connects TRBV20-1 to TRBJ2-1, with TRBD2 as a possible D gene (5 bases). Trimming shortened V by 0 bases and J by 3 bases, and 9 bases separated the two germline ends. Per the germline V gene, CDR1 is DFQATT and CDR2 is SNEGSKA (reference sequence). The length of the CDR3 is 14 residues. The CDR3 loop reads CSARDTSHYNEQFF. CDR3 sequence (DNA): TGCAGTGCTAGAGATACTAGTCACTACAATGAGCAGTTCTTC.

The chain carries TRBV6-5 and TRBJ1-6, with a tentative D call TRBD1 (5 bases). The length of the CDR3 is 16 residues. V dropped 3 bases and J dropped 9 bases, with 18 bases sitting between them. From germline, CDR1 is MNHEY and CDR2 SVGAGI. DNA for the CDR3: TGTGCCAGCAGTTATAGGACACCCTTCGCTGGTTCACCCCTCCACTTT. This encodes CASSYRTPFAGSPLHF.